This T cell receptor beta chain was identified in a study of radiotherapy plus CTLA-4 blockade in lung cancer. TCRdb's copy holds only in-frame clones and misses some; the assay was immunoSEQ multiplex PCR. This table holds roughly 88,000 clones, under 90% found once. V was shortened by 7 bases and J by 5 bases, with 15 bases between the two germline ends. The CDR3 has 13 residues. Germline V lookup: CDR1 SGDLS, CDR2 YYNGEE. V usage is TRBV9 and J usage is TRBJ1-2, with D unresolved. The receptor's source is a human donor with non-small cell lung cancer who had stable disease on radiotherapy plus ipilimumab. This specimen was peripheral blood, taken from a patient treated with radiotherapy plus ipilimumab. The CDR3 DNA is TGTGCCAGCGGCTCAGCCCGGCTTTATGGCTACACCTTC. Residues: CASGSARLYGYTF.